This record looks at one TCR beta chain sequence and its context. No antigen is known for it. The data stem from a study of T cell responses to AZD1222 COVID-19 vaccine. Germline V gene lookup returns CDR1 LNHNV and CDR2 YYDKDF (reference sequence). This CDR3 spans 17 amino acids. The V and J ends lost 8 bases and 0 bases, in that order; junction bases with no gene match: 10. Assay used: immunoSEQ multiplex PCR; TCRdb lists only in-frame clones, some missing. This sample has more than 70,000 clones, with around 93% found just once. Broader study findings: Clonal diversity may have been underestimated, and the donors were mostly white British, with more females than males.

This clonotype was sampled from an adult who received the AZD1222 COVID-19 vaccine. The sequencing used peripheral blood, collected 28 days after the second AZD1222 dose. The rearrangement links TRBV15 to TRBJ2-2; 9 nucleotides agree with TRBD1. The CDR3 spells CATESPGQGSNTGELFF. The CDR3 DNA sequence: TGTGCCACCGAGTCACCGGGACAGGGCTCGAACACCGGGGAGCTGTTTTTT.